This T cell receptor beta chain was obtained from a study of cytomegalovirus exposure and HLA in healthy donors. Study-level background: Later, an analysis reported that the 100 to 150 validation repertoires had used the same platform as the roughly 650 first-cohort repertoires.

Germline assignment: CDR1 SGHRS and CDR2 YFSETQ. There are 14 residues in the CDR3. The V and J ends lost 1 base and 3 bases, in that order; junction bases with no gene match: 3. Assay: immunoSEQ multiplex PCR; the TCRdb copy retains only in-frame clones and omits some. This table holds some 77,000 clones, roughly 94% found once. A note on this clone: No antigen is known for it.

An approximately 130-subject validation cohort, separate from the approximately 670-subject first cohort, supplied the donors. Study results and limitations: Confirmation was obtained in vitro that a few CMV-associated chains are specific for CMV antigens. While the bulk of TCR sequences proved rare, some public TCRs turned up in many donors.

The J gene is TRBJ2-5, the V gene TRBV5-1, with 7 bases aligning to TRBD2. This TCR was sampled from a man aged 18 to 29 in good health and CMV-seropositive. Material: PBMCs. CDR3 residues: CASSLRSGKETQYF. In nucleotides, the CDR3 is TGCGCCAGCAGCTTGAGGAGCGGGAAAGAGACCCAGTACTTC.